The 18 T cell receptor beta chains below were found in one sample sequenced in a study of cytomegalovirus exposure and HLA in healthy donors. Primers included in the PCR were 60 Vbeta and 13 Jbeta primers. Repertoires were generated with immunoSEQ multiplex PCR, while TCRdb's copy carries only in-frame clones and drops some. The repertoire holds about 97,000 clones, with around 79% as singletons. The specimen sequenced was PBMCs. The source of these receptors is a woman between 40 and 55 years old in good health and CMV-seronegative.

J is TRBJ2-6 and V is TRBV5-6; no clear D. The CDR3 length is 13 residues. V lost 7 bases and J 1 base, leaving 6 bases between the germline ends. The germline gives CDR1 SGHDT, CDR2 YYEEEE. The CDR3 sequence: CASLLSGANVLTF. DNA for the CDR3: TGTGCCAGCCTCCTTTCTGGGGCCAACGTCCTGACTTTC.

The V and J genes are TRBV4-1 and TRBJ2-7; TRBD1 agrees at 7 bases. There are 16 residues in the CDR3. After removal of 0 bases from V and 3 bases from J, the junction contained 8 bases not matched to a gene. Germline V gene data show CDR1 as MGHRA and CDR2 as YSYEKL. The CDR3 DNA reads TGCGCCAGCAGCCAAGAGACCGGGACAGCTTACTACGAGCAGTACTTC. It translates to CASSQETGTAYYEQYF.

This chain joins TRBV6-1 and TRBJ2-4; 10 nucleotides line up with TRBD1. The V gene's germline CDR1 is MNHNS and CDR2 SASEGT. J lost 9 bases, V lost 9 bases, and 14 bases had no gene match. The CDR3 is 15 amino acids. CDR3 DNA sequence: TGTGCCAGTGACCCTCCCTGGGGACAGGGGAGCATTCAGTACTTC. It translates to CASDPPWGQGSIQYF.

This clone has just one count. The rearrangement joins TRBV9 to TRBJ1-5, with 9 bases identical to TRBD1. The CDR3 contains 14 residues. V shed 3 bases, J shed 5 bases, and the junction held 3 bases outside the gene matches. CDR1 SGDLS and CDR2 YYNGEE come from the germline V gene. The CDR3 DNA is TGTGCCAGCAGCGAGCGGGACAGGGATCAGCCCCAGCATTTT. Translating gives CASSERDRDQPQHF.

The chain joins TRBV11-1 to TRBJ1-1; D unresolved. CDR1 is SGHAT, CDR2 FQDESV, per germline (reference sequence). Trimming shortened V by 4 bases and J by 4 bases, and 16 bases separated the two germline ends. CDR3 size: 15 residues. The CDR3 is CASSSDPGSATEAFF. In nucleotides, the CDR3 is TGTGCCAGCAGCTCAGACCCGGGGTCGGCCACTGAAGCTTTCTTT.

The chain recombines TRBV4-2 with TRBJ2-5; 10 bases fit TRBD2. The better agreement between TRBJ2-7 and the DNA end casts doubt on the J call. Germline V gives CDR1 LGHNA, CDR2 YNFKEQ. The CDR3 contains 16 residues. The CDR3 coding sequence is TGTGCCAGCAGCCAATTGGGACTAGCGCCCTCCTACGAGCAGTACTTC. It encodes CASSQLGLAPSYEQYF.

This clone was found a few times. J is TRBJ2-7 and V is TRBV7-2; no definite D call. Trimming shortened V by 1 base and J by 2 bases, and 12 bases separated the two germline ends. This CDR3 has 15 residues. Per germline, CDR1 SGHTA and CDR2 FQGNSA. The CDR3 protein is CASSLGPRSAYEQYF. The CDR3, as DNA: TGTGCCAGCAGCTTAGGGCCCCGGAGCGCCTACGAGCAGTACTTC.

The chain links TRBV6-5 to TRBJ1-1, with D possibly matching TRBD1 (6 bases). The CDR3 is 13 amino acids. Germline V gives CDR1 MNHEY, CDR2 SVGAGI. V was trimmed by 2 bases and J by 8 bases, leaving 12 bases between them. DNA of the CDR3: TGTGCCAGCAGTTACCGTTCCGGGACAGAAGCTTTCTTT. It codes for CASSYRSGTEAFF.

This rearrangement joins TRBV2 to TRBJ2-7; D unresolved. Germline V gene data show CDR1 as SNHLY and CDR2 as FYNNEI. CDR3 length: 14 residues. The V gene lost 7 bases and the J gene lost 4 bases, with 17 bases spanning the gap. The CDR3 sequence is CASTPHSVIYEQYF. CDR3 coding DNA: TGTGCCAGCACCCCCCACTCGGTAATATACGAGCAGTACTTC.

The chain recombines TRBV18 with TRBJ2-7, with a possible D match to TRBD1 (5 bases). V gave up 2 bases and J gave up 7 bases, with 9 bases separating them. CDR1 and CDR2 from the germline V gene are KGHSH and LQKENI. This CDR3 contains 12 residues. The CDR3 DNA reads TGTGCCAGCTCACCATCGTCAGGGGAGCAGTACTTC. Translation gives CASSPSSGEQYF.

The chain is built from TRBV6-5 and TRBJ2-3; 9 positions match TRBD1. The trim removed 0 bases at V and 6 bases at J, leaving 7 bases unmatched. Germline V CDR1 and CDR2: MNHEY, SVGAGI. The CDR3 has 16 residues. Here the CDR3 reads CASSYSSGTGSDTQYF. Written as DNA, the CDR3 is TGTGCCAGCAGTTACTCCTCGGGGACAGGGAGCGATACGCAGTATTTT.

The J gene is TRBJ2-7, the V gene TRBV30; possible D gene TRBD1, 5 bases. Germline lookup yields CDR1 GTSNPN and CDR2 SVGIG (reference sequence). This CDR3 is built from 14 residues. Trimming removed 3 bases from V and 1 base from J, with 13 bases in between. CDR3 region: CAWRAGQSSYEQYF. DNA of the CDR3: TGTGCCTGGAGGGCCGGACAATCGTCCTACGAGCAGTACTTC.

V and J are TRBV5-1 and TRBJ1-2, with 11 bases that match TRBD1. Trimming removed 0 bases from V and 7 bases from J; junction bases left unmatched: 8. Germline CDR1 and CDR2: SGHRS and YFSETQ. The CDR3 is made up of 16 amino acids. The CDR3 region is CASSLAAGQGAGGYTF. Written as DNA, the CDR3 is TGCGCCAGCAGCTTGGCCGCCGGACAGGGGGCGGGTGGCTACACCTTC.

The chain carries TRBV7-8 and TRBJ2-2, with 10 bases matching TRBD1. Germline V CDR1 and CDR2: SGHVS, FQNEAQ. Trimming took 2 bases from V and 4 from J; bases not matched to a gene: 1. This CDR3 has 15 residues. CDR3: CASSLRDRGTGELFF. The DNA of the CDR3 is TGTGCCAGCAGCTTACGGGACAGGGGCACCGGGGAGCTGTTTTTT.

The CDR3 region has the DNA TGTGCCAGCAGTTACGAGACAGCCTATGGCTACACCTTC. This codes for CASSYETAYGYTF. This rearrangement joins TRBV6-6 to TRBJ1-2; D is possibly TRBD1 (5 bases). Germline assignment: CDR1 MNHNY and CDR2 SVGAGI (reference sequence). The CDR3 loop spans 13 amino acids. V was shortened by 2 bases and J by 4 bases, with 8 bases between the two germline ends.

This chain joins TRBV28 and TRBJ2-2; maybe TRBD2 (5 bases). This CDR3 contains 13 residues. V was clipped by 7 bases and J by 4 bases, with 10 bases between them. Per germline, CDR1 MDHEN and CDR2 SYDVKM. The CDR3 here is CASTRGITGELFF. In DNA form, the CDR3 reads TGTGCCAGCACCCGAGGGATCACCGGGGAGCTGTTTTTT.

This clone has only one observation. The rearrangement uses TRBV7-6 and TRBJ2-7; 7 positions match TRBD1. Trimming at V came to 0 bases and at J to 3 bases, leaving 2 bases not matched to a gene. The germline CDR1 and CDR2 sequences are SGHVS and FNYEAQ. This CDR3 comprises 14 residues. CDR3 region: CASSLATGNYEQYF. The DNA for the CDR3 is TGTGCCAGCAGCTTAGCGACAGGGAACTACGAGCAGTACTTC.

The chain joins TRBV18 to TRBJ1-6; D not resolved. Germline V gene lookup returns CDR1 KGHSH and CDR2 LQKENI. The V end was cut by 4 bases, the J end by 8 bases, with 12 bases between. The CDR3 runs to 14 residues. The CDR3 is CASSREMSDSPLHF. Here the CDR3 DNA reads TGTGCCAGCTCACGTGAAATGTCGGATTCACCCCTCCACTTT.